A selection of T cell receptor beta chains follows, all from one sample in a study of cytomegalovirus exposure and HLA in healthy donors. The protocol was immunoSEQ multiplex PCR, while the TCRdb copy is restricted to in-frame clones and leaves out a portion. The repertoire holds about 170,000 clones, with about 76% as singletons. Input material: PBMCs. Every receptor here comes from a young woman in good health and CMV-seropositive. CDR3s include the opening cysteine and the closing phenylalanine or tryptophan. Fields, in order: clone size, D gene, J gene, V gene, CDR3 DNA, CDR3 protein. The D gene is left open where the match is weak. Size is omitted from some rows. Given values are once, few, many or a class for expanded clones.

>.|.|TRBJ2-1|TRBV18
TGTGCCAGCTCACCAGGACAGTTCGATGAGCAGTTCTTC
CASSPGQFDEQFF
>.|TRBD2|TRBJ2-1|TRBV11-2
TGTGCCAGCAGCCCTGGCGCGGGGGACAATGAGCAGTTCTTC
CASSPGAGDNEQFF
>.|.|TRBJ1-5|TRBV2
TGTGCCAGCGAGGACAGTTATAGCAATCAGCCCCAGCATTTT
CASEDSYSNQPQHF
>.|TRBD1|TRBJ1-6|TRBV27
TGTGCCAGCAGTTTATCAGGGGGCATTACACCCCTCCACTTT
CASSLSGGITPLHF
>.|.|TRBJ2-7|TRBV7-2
TGTGCCAGCAGCCTTAAGATACAGGGTTCCTACGAGCAGTACTTC
CASSLKIQGSYEQYF
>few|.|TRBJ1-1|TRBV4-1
TGCGCCAGCAGCCAAGAGGATGCGGAGAACACTGAAGCTTTCTTT
CASSQEDAENTEAFF
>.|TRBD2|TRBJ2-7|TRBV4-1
TGCGCCAGCAGCCATAGCGGGGGACCCTACGAGCAGTACTTC
CASSHSGGPYEQYF
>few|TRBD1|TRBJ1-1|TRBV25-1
TGTGCCAGCAGTGAATACTCAGACAGGGACACTGAAGCTTTCTTT
CASSEYSDRDTEAFF
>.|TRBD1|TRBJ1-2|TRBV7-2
TGTGCCAGCAGCCAACAGGGGAACTATGGCTACACCTTC
CASSQQGNYGYTF
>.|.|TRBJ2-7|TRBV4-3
TGCGCCAGCAGCCAAGGAACAGGCCTCTCCTACGAGCAGTACTTC
CASSQGTGLSYEQYF
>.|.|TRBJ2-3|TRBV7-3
TGTGCCAGCAGCATCGACCCCGGGGATACGCAGTATTTT
CASSIDPGDTQYF
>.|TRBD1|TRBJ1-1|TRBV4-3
TGCGCCAGCAGCCAAGATTACAGGGGGAACACTGAAGCTTTCTTT
CASSQDYRGNTEAFF
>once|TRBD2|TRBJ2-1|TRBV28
TGTGCCAGCAGTTCCCAGGGACTAGCGGGGGGCCACAATGAGCAGTTCTTC
CASSSQGLAGGHNEQFF
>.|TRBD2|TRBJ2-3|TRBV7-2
TGTGCCAGCAGCTTAGTGCTAGCGGGGGTGAGCACAGATACGCAGTATTTT
CASSLVLAGVSTDTQYF
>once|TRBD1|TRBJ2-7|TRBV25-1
TGTGCCAGCAGTGGAGCAGGGACAGGCGGCACCTACGAGCAGTACTTC
CASSGAGTGGTYEQYF
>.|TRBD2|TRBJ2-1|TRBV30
TGTGCCTGGAGTAACAGCGGGGGGGCCGGGGAGCAGTTCTTC
CAWSNSGGAGEQFF
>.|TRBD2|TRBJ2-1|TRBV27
TGTGCCAGCAGTTTAGCGGGGGGGCCGGGGAATGAGCAGTTCTTC
CASSLAGGPGNEQFF
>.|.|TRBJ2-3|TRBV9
TGTGCCAGCAGCGTGGATAGACCCGGCGGGACAGATACGCAGTATTTT
CASSVDRPGGTDTQYF
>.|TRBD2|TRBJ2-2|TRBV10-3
TGTGCCATCAGGACTCCGAGGGCTAGCGGGGGTCCTGGGGAGCTGTTTTTT
CAIRTPRASGGPGELFF
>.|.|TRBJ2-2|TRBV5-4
TGTGCCAGCAGCCGGCAGGGGAAAACCGGGGAGCTGTTTTTT
CASSRQGKTGELFF
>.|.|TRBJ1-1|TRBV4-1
TGCGCCAGCAGCCAAGCGGGCTTGGGGAGCGAAGCTTTCTTT
CASSQAGLGSEAFF
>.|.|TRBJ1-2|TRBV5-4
TGTGCCAGCAGCTCTCTGACAGTTTATGGCTACACCTTC
CASSSLTVYGYTF
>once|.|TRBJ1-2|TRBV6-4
TGTGCCAGCAGTGAGGGGGGGGGCTCTAACTATGGCTACACCTTC
CASSEGGGSNYGYTF
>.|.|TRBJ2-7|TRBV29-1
TGCAGCGTTGAACAGGGGACCCCCTACGAGCAGTACTTC
CSVEQGTPYEQYF
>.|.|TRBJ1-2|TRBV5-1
TGCGCCAGCAATCCTGGGCAGGGGAACTATGGCTACACCTTC
CASNPGQGNYGYTF
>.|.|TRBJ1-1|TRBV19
TGTGCCAGTAGTAGTCCGGGACTACGTATGGCTTTCTTT
CASSSPGLRMAFF
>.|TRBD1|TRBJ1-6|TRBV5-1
TGCGCCAGCAGCTTGGCGGGACAGAGGTATAATTCACCCCTCCACTTT
CASSLAGQRYNSPLHF
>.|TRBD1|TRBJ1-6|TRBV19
TGTGCCAGTAGTGGACAGGGAAATTCACCCCTCCACTTT
CASSGQGNSPLHF
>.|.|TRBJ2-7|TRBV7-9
TGTGCCAGCAGCTTCGGGGACGAGCAGTACTTC
CASSFGDEQYF
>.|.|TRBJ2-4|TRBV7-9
TGTGCCAGCAGCTTAGGGGACATTAAAAACATTCAGTACTTC
CASSLGDIKNIQYF
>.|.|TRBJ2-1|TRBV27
TGTGCCAGCAGTACAGGGTACAATGAGCAGTTCTTC
CASSTGYNEQFF
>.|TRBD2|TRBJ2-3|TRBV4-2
TGTGCCAGCAGCCAAGCCGGGGGGGCGGCAGATACGCAGTATTTT
CASSQAGGAADTQYF
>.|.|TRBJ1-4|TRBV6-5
TGTGCCAGCAGTTATGGGCAGGCCAATGAAAAACTGTTTTTT
CASSYGQANEKLFF
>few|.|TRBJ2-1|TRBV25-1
TGTGCCACCATCCGGGAGAACCGGAATGAGCAGTTCTTC
CATIRENRNEQFF
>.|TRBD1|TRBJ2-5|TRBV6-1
TGTGCCAGCGGACGACAGGGGAAAGAGACCCAGTACTTC
CASGRQGKETQYF
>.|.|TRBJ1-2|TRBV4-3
TGCGCCAGCAGCCAAGATTCCCAGAATGGCTACACCTTC
CASSQDSQNGYTF
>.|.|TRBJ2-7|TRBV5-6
TGTGCCAGCAGCCAACAGGCCTTAACCCCCCGTTTC
CASSQQALTPRF
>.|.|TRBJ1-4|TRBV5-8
TGTGCCAGCAGCCCTGGGGAGGGTGCAACTAATGAAAAACTGTTTTTT
CASSPGEGATNEKLFF
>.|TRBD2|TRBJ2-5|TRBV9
TGTGCCAGCAGCGTATCACTAGCGGGGGGGGGATGGGGAGAGACCCAGTACTTC
CASSVSLAGGGWGETQYF
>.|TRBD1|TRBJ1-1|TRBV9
TGTGCCAGCAGCGCGACAGGGTGGGGAACTGAAGCTTTCTTT
CASSATGWGTEAFF
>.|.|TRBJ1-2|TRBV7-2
TGTGCCAGCAGCTTAGCCCCCCAGCGAGCTAACTATGGCTACACCTTC
CASSLAPQRANYGYTF
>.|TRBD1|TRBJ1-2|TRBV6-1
TGTGCCAGCAGTGGGGACAGGGGAGGCTATGGCTACACCTTC
CASSGDRGGYGYTF
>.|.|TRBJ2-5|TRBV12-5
TGTGCTAGTGGCTGGGTAATGAACGGGGCTGGGAGGATCCAAGAGACCCAGTACTTC
CASGWVMNGAGRIQETQYF
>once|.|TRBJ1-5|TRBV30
TGTGCCTGGAGCGGCGGGAGAAATCAGCCCCAGCATTTT
CAWSGGRNQPQHF
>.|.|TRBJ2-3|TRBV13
TGCGCCAGCAGCCCGAGGCATACGCAGTATTTT
CASSPRHTQYF
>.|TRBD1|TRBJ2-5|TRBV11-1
TGTGCCAGCAGCTTGACAGGGGGCCCTCCTGAGGAGCAGTACTTC
CASSLTGGPPEEQYF
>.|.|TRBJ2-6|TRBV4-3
TGCGCCAGCAGCCAAGATCTGTTAATGTCTGGGGCCAACGTCCTGACTTTC
CASSQDLLMSGANVLTF
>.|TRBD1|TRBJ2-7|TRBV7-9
TGTGCCAGCACCCGGGACAGGGGAACATACGAGCAGTACTTC
CASTRDRGTYEQYF
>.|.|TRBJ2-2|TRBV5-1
TGCGCCAGCAGCTTGGATCCTGGCTCCGGGGCCGGGGAGCTGTTTTTT
CASSLDPGSGAGELFF
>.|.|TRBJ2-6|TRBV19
TGTGCCAGTACCAGGACAGCCTCTGGGGCCAACGTCCTGACTTTC
CASTRTASGANVLTF
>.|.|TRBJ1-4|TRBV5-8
TGTGCCAGCAGCTCAGGGGAAAAACTGTTTTTT
CASSSGEKLFF
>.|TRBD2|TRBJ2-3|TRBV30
TGTGCCTCCACGGGACTAGCGGCGCTCACAGATACGCAGTATTTT
CASTGLAALTDTQYF